This T cell receptor beta chain was captured by sequencing in a study of shared T cell receptors in the human thymus (dated by TCRdb to the early 2020s). Some background on the complete study: The study examined how self-reactive, shared T-cell receptor alpha chains are generated in the human thymus.

Library creation used the immunoSEQ multiplex PCR assay. Imported from immuneACCESS, the table was reduced by TCRdb to in-frame sequences with V and J called. These copies leave out some clones; in studies compared against another copy, an unresolved V gene accounts for under half, and the cause of the remainder is not known. The sample yields hundreds of thousands of clones; roughly 85% were counted once. The ten largest clones take up roughly 0.01% of the sample. V has 0 bases trimmed and J has 8 bases trimmed; junction bases matching no gene number 9. The germline V gene (reference sequence) specifies SEHNR as CDR1 and FQNEAQ as CDR2. Counted from cysteine to phenylalanine, this CDR3 has 18 amino acids. Only the CDR3 part of the read is kept: 54 bases, read in frame from the first base. Notes on this clone: No antigen is known for it. Base-call qualities are not available, and no considerably larger clone is one nucleotide away.

The data also belong to a second study, concerning human thymus T cells. Reported in the second study: Donors were immunologically healthy infants undergoing open corrective cardiac surgery for congenital heart defects in Finland. Thymus tissue was collected as surgical resects that were removed during corrective cardiac surgery. V and J gene segment usage appeared biased in both thymic and peripheral blood repertoires. According to the related research, thymic TCR repertoires were highly overlapping among unrelated individuals. The study characterized TCR alpha and beta repertoires from seven to nine infant thymus samples and a few related peripheral blood samples. Donor ages ranging from about 7 to 250 days were recorded, and about six male and a couple of female infants were included in the cohort. After being mechanically released from the tissue, thymocytes were kept at -70 degrees C in pellets of about 9.5-30 million cells. A QIAsymphony instrument was used to extract genomic DNA from frozen cell pellets. The immunoSEQ multiplex PCR assay was used to amplify the TCRB and TCRAD loci from a standardized quantity of quality-controlled genomic DNA. The V(D)J region was spanned by amplicons of a length sufficient to cover the CDR3 and to identify V and J genes. The commercial immunoSEQ service was used to sequence amplicons on an Illumina platform. Primer bias and sequencing errors were corrected using previously described methods, and TCRAD and TCRB definitions followed the IMGT database. immunoSEQ Analyzer 3.0 and VDJTools were used for repertoire analysis, which covered basic statistics, V/J segment usage, diversity estimates, rarefaction and pairwise overlap. Chao1, ChaoE, Efron-Thisted, Shannon and inverse Simpson indices were used to estimate diversity, which was also estimated on datasets down-sampled to the smallest sample. Repertoire overlap was assessed by strict matching of CDR3 nucleotide sequence, V gene and J gene, and clustering was done by Jaccard-based multidimensional scaling. On average, thymus samples yielded about 810,000 unique TCRB clonotypes, whereas blood samples yielded roughly 80,000.

The chain uses TRBV7-9 and TRBJ2-2; the central 13 bases match TRBD2. The sequenced sample consisted of thymocytes. The TCR was taken from a girl less than two years old with a congenital heart defect. Donor details come from another sample of the same person, matched by shared clones. The CDR3 has the sequence CASSLAGLAGDRGGELFF. The DNA reads TGTGCCAGCAGCTTAGCCGGACTAGCGGGGGACCGCGGAGGGGAGCTGTTTTTT.